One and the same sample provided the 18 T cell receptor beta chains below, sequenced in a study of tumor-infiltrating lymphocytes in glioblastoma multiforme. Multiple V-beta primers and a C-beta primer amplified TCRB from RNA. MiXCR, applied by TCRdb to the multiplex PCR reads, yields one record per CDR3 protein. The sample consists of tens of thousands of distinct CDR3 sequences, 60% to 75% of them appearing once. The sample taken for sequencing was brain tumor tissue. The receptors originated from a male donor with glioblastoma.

The CDR3 sequence: CSAFCRDSGSEQFF. In DNA form, the CDR3 reads TGCAGTGCTTTTTGCCGGGACAGTGGGAGTGAGCAGTTCTTC. The chain recombines TRBV20-1 with TRBJ2-1; 7 nucleotides match TRBD1. Germline values: CDR1 DFQATT, CDR2 SNEGSKA (reference sequence). V lost 5 bases and J lost 9; bases outside the gene matches: 13. This CDR3 is built from 14 residues.

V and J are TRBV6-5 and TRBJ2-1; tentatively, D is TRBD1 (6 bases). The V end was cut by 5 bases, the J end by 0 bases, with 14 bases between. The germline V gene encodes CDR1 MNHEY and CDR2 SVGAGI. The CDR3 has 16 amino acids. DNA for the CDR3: TGTGCCAGCAGTGCGAAACAGGGTTACTCCTACAATGAGCAGTTCTTC. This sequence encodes CASSAKQGYSYNEQFF.

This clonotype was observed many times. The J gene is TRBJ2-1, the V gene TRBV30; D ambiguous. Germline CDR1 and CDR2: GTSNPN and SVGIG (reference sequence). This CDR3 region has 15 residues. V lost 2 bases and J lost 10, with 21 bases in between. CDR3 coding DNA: TGTGCCTGGAGTTTCGGGCACTCTAATCGTTTCGAGCAGTTCTTC. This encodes CAWSFGHSNRFEQFF.

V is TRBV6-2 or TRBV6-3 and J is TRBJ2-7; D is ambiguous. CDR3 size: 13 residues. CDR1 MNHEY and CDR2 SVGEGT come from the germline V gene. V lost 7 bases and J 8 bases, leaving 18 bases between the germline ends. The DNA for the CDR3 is TGTGCCAGCACCGAGACACGGGCTAACAAGCAGTACTTC. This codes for CASTETRANKQYF.

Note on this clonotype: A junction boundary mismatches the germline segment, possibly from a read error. In DNA form, the CDR3 reads TGCAGCTTTGAAGGGCTAGCGGACACAGATACGCAGTATTTT. Protein sequence: CSFEGLADTDTQYF. The chain couples TRBV29-1 to TRBJ2-3; 7 bases match TRBD2. CDR1 and CDR2 from the germline V gene are SQVTM and ANQGSEA. The CDR3 is made up of 14 amino acids.

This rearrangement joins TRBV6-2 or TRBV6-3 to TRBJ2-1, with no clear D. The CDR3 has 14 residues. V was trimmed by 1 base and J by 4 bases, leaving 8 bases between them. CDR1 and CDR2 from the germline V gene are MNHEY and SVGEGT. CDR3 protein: CASSYLGEYNEQFF. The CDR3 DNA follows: TGTGCCAGCAGTTACTTAGGAGAATACAATGAGCAGTTCTTC.

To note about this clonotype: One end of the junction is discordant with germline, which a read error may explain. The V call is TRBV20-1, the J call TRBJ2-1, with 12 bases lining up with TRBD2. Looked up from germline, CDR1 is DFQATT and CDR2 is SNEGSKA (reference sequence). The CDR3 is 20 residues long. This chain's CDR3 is CSARGRGLAGWDETYNEQFF. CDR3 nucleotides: TGCAGTGCCAGAGGTCGCGGACTAGCGGGATGGGACGAGACCTACAATGAGCAATTCTTC.

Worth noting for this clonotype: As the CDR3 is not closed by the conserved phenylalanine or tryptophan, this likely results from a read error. CDR3 protein: CSVEDLNYGYTV. The DNA for the CDR3 is TGCAGCGTTGAGGACCTTAACTATGGCTACACCGTC. The chain couples TRBV29-1 to TRBJ1-2; D is undetermined. Germline V gives CDR1 SQVTM, CDR2 ANQGSEA. This CDR3 is 12 amino acids long. The V and J ends lost 3 bases and 1 base respectively, with 6 bases between them.

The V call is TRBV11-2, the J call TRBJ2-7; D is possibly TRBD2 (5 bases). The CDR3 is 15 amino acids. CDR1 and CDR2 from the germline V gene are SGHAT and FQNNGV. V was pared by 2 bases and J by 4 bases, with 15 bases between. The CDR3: CASSLSSLAPYEQYF. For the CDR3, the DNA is TGTGCCAGCAGCTTATCTAGCCTGGCACCATACGAGCAGTACTTC.

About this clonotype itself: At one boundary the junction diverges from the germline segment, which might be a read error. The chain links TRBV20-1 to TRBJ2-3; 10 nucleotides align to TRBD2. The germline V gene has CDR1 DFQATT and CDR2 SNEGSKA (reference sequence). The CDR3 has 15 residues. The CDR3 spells CNARGLAAAIDTQYF. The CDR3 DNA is TGCAATGCTAGAGGACTAGCGGCCGCCATAGATACGCAGTATTTT.

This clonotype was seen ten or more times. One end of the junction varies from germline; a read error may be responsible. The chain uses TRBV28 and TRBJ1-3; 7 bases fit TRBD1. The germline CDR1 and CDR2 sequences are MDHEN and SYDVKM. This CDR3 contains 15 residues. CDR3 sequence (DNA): TGTGCCAGCTATAGGGTAACAGGGGTCGTAAACACCATATACTTT. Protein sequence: CASYRVTGVVNTIYF.

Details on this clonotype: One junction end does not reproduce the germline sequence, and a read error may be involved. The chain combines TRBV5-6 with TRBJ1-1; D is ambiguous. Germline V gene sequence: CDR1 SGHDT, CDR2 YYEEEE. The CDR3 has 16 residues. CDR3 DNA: TGTGCCAGCAGCCGAATGATGGCAGAGATGAACACTGAAGCCTTCTTT. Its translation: CASSRMMAEMNTEAFF.

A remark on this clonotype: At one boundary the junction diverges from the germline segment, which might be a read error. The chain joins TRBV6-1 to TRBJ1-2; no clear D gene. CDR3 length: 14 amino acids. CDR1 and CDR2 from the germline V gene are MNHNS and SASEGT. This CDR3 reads CPSSEEGESYGYTF. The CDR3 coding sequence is TGTCCCAGCAGTGAAGAGGGAGAGTCCTATGGCTATACCTTC.

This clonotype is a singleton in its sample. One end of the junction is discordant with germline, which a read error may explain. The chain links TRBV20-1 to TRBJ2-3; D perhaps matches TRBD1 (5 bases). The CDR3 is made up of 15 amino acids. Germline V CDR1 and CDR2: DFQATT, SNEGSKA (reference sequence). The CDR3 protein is CSARDGAESIDTQYF. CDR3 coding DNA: TGCAGCGCTAGAGATGGGGCAGAAAGCATAGATACGCAGTATTTT.

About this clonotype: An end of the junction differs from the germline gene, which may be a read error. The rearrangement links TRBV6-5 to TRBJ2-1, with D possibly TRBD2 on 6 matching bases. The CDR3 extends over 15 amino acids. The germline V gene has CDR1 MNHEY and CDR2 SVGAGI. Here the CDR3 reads CASSNCRGGATEQSF. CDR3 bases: TGTGCCAGCAGCAACTGCCGGGGAGGAGCCACTGAGCAGTCCTTC.

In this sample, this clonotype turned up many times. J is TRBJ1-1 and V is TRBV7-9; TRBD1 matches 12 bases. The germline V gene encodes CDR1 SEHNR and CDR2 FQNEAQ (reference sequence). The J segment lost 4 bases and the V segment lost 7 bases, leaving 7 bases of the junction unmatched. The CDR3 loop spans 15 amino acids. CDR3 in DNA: TGTGCCAGCAACCTGGGGGGACAGGGGGCCACTGAAGCTTTCTTT. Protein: CASNLGGQGATEAFF.

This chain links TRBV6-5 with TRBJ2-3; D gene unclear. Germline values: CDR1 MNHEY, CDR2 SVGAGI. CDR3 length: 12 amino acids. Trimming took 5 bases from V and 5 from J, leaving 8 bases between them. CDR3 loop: CASSQLGDTQYF. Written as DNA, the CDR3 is TGTGCCAGCAGTCAACTTGGAGATACGCAGTATTTT.

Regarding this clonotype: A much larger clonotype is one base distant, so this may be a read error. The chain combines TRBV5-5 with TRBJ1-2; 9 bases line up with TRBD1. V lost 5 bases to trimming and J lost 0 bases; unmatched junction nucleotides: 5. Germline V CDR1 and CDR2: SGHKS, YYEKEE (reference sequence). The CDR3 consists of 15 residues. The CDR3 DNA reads TGTGCCAGCAGGCCAGGACAGGGGACTAACTATGGCTACACCTTC. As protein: CASRPGQGTNYGYTF.